The TCR beta chain described here comes from a study of cytomegalovirus exposure and HLA in healthy donors (dated by TCRdb to between 2016 and 2019). About the study as a whole: According to an earlier analysis of several hundred of the donors, about 180 million T cells yielded 100 million or so unique TCR beta sequences and 276 Gb of sequence data. Roughly 300 gigabases of sequencing data and tens of millions of unique TCR sequences were included in an early release covering over 600 HLA-typed donors. Of the 300 to 450 genotyped donors, around 81% fell in the genetic ancestry cluster associated with self-reported Caucasian donors. The aim of the study was to test whether cataloging public T cell receptors could identify signatures of past pathogen exposure. The study profiled the T cell repertoires of hundreds of subjects by immunosequencing and related them to cytomegalovirus serostatus. Along with the approximately 700-subject first cohort, a separate validation cohort of over a hundred different subjects was used. To predict cytomegalovirus infection status, the study combined high-throughput TCR immunosequencing, statistical association of individual TCRs with disease status, and machine learning. To study patterns of TCR occurrence, a later analysis re-analyzed previously published TCR beta repertoires from more than 550 donors and added high-resolution HLA genotyping. The later analysis used no new phenotypic data to find candidate immune exposures, relying instead on TCR beta sequences and their occurrence across donors. To decide whether each TCR beta V gene segment behaved as functional or pseudogenic, an earlier analysis of fewer than 750 of the donors relied on high-throughput TCR beta sequencing. Donor age, sex, ethnicity and CMV serostatus were compiled alongside the repertoire data. A later genetic analysis used genome-wide SNP genotypes for about 60% of the roughly 670 donors, treating that subset as a discovery cohort. All discovery cohort repertoires had been generated on a single sequencing platform. Both class I and class II loci were covered by HLA typing, at four-digit resolution. Typing coverage varied by locus: roughly 629-640 donors for A, B, C, DRB1 and DQB1; around 560 for DQA1; approximately 570 for DPA1; approximately 470 for DPB1. Because of strong linkage in the cohort, roughly five DR-DQ haplotypes were treated as single units for association and clustering. On average, about 200,000 unique TCR beta nucleotide sequences were sequenced per donor among 350 to 400 genotyped donors of the cohort, with approximately 18% of those sequences being non-productive. The study at large found these results: While some public TCRs were present in many individuals, most TCR sequences turned up only very rarely across donors. HLA typing was unavailable for some donors at each locus, so association tests used only the typed subset. Linkage disequilibrium might explain the correlated functional status among segregating V segments, but an unknown experimental factor could not be excluded. A later analysis found that HLA-associated TCR beta chains were more clonally expanded and had lower generation probabilities than equally common non-associated chains. In a later analysis, several top co-occurrence clusters were reported to appear linked to parvovirus B19, influenza, CMV and Epstein-Barr virus. A group of highly shared sequence variants was considered likely to be a technical artifact of the sequencing pipeline. A few of the identified cytomegalovirus-associated TCR beta chains were confirmed in vitro to be specific for cytomegalovirus antigens. A later genetic analysis reported fewer N-insertions in productive TCRs among donors in an Asian-associated ancestry cluster than the roughly 700-donor mean. Immune exposure information for the cohort was limited to CMV serostatus. Cytomegalovirus status was reported to be diagnosed by the classifier with high specificity and sensitivity in both the original and validation cohorts. Some IMGT-functional V segments, including TRBV6-2 and TRBV6-3, could not be told apart with the 87-base-pair reads, so those segments were excluded. Because counts were too low, roughly 16 rarely observed V segments, including chromosome 9 orphons, were left out of the earlier analysis of 587 of the donors. Strong co-occurrence of HLA alleles, especially DR and DQ, made assigning TCR associations to individual alleles difficult. In a later genetic analysis, a missense DCLRE1C variant was associated with V-gene and J-gene trimming of TCR beta chains, and the association was replicated in an independent cohort. A further reported finding was that TCR beta sequences accurately predicted the HLA-A and HLA-B alleles for most subjects in the first cohort. A total of about 180 TCR beta chains were listed by the study as associated with cytomegalovirus. In an earlier analysis of approximately 590 of the donors, most TCR beta V segments appeared in productive rearrangements about 87% or about 30% of the time, broadly matching IMGT annotations. Presence/absence analyses assumed roughly uniform sequencing depth across donors, an assumption that may not hold. The authors suggested that the approach could potentially be generalized to other disease states and immunological phenotypes. A later analysis associated 15,000 or so TCR beta sequences with specific HLA alleles at a false discovery rate of 0.05. In a later analysis, TCR association rates were found to vary across HLA loci, with the most associated TCRs seen for DRB1 alleles and the fewest for HLA-C alleles. Only TCR beta chains were sequenced in this cohort, and the absence of alpha or paired-chain data limited detectable features. Most CMV-associated TCR beta chains appeared to be HLA-restricted in a later analysis, and the HLA associations seemed to be driven largely by CMV exposure.

A note on this clone: This clone's antigen is unknown. One end of the junction is discordant with germline, which a read error may explain.

The cohort consisted of 650 to 850 healthy bone marrow donors. Cohort members were all nominally healthy when sampled, although unrecorded immune exposures were likely present. The donor was CMV seronegative and belonged to the group of 352 seronegative cohort members. Every donor gave a peripheral blood sample, and the peripheral blood mononuclear cells from that sample were used for TCR beta sequencing. Genomic DNA extraction from the blood cell samples was performed with the Qiagen DNeasy Blood Extraction Kit. The library was generated by the immunoSEQ multiplex PCR assay. For the multiplex PCR, a mixture combining 60 forward primers for TCR Vbeta segments and 13 reverse primers for TCR Jbeta segments was used. The CDR3 region of rearranged TCR beta genes was amplified from genomic DNA by a multiplex PCR assay. The amplified TCR beta libraries were sequenced on the Illumina HiSeq System as 87-base-pair reads. Regarding the original processing steps: A later analysis tallied some 79 million unique TCR beta chains across the 640 or so repertoires, and around 10 million of those chains were shared by two or more donors. To remove PCR and sequencing errors, raw reads were error-corrected and collapsed into unique sequences using a nearest-neighbor algorithm that merged closely related sequences. Alignment of CDR3 sequences to IMGT reference sequences was used to assign V, D and J gene segments. Each retained sequence needed at least a six-nucleotide match to both a V gene segment and a J gene segment. A rearrangement counted as productive if the CDR3 had no stop codons and remained in frame with V and J, and every other rearrangement counted as non-productive. Following IMGT convention, CDR3 was defined as the stretch from the second conserved V-encoded cysteine to the conserved J-encoded phenylalanine. The earlier analysis of 500 to 600 of the donors excluded sequences that lacked an unambiguous match to a single V gene segment. An earlier analysis of a few hundred of the donors called V segments functional above 56.7% productive rearrangements and segregating when the between-donor standard deviation exceeded 5%. To diagnose cytomegalovirus status from the catalog of TCR beta chain sequences, a statistical classification framework was built. In a later analysis, V and J genes were assigned by comparing TCR nucleotide sequences against IMGT/GENE-DB human TR gene sequences. In a later analysis, CDR3 sequences and most-parsimonious VDJ recombination scenarios were assigned using the TCRdist pipeline. In a later analysis, each TCR beta chain was defined by its CDR3 amino acid sequence together with its V-gene family, and reads lacking a unique V-gene family were excluded. A later analysis removed nearly 600 highly shared, low-generation-probability nucleotide sequences to deal with suspected cross-contamination and a sequencing artifact. In a later analysis, a clonal expansion index was calculated for each public chain from normalized within-repertoire ranks of inferred template counts. In a later analysis, generation probabilities were computed using a VDJ recombination model fitted to out-of-frame rearrangements, and the results were checked against IGoR. A later analysis scored TCR-TCR, TCR-HLA and TCR-CMV co-occurrence with hypergeometric tests, applying a repertoire-size bias correction to TCR pairs. A later analysis estimated false discovery rates by permuting HLA or CMV assignments 20 times. A later analysis grouped co-occurring TCRs with DBSCAN, adding TCRdist sequence similarity when clustering within HLA-allele-positive subsets. Repertoires with fewer than 30,000 or more than 120,000 public chains were left out of co-occurrence clustering, as were four to six repertoires with anomalous nucleotide sharing. In its TCRdb copy, this immuneACCESS table keeps in-frame sequences only and misses some clones. Where compared with another copy, unresolved V genes explain less than half of these, and the others have no known cause. For V, J and clone size, that table is used; D and trimming come from the DNA. The sample records 150,000 to 200,000 clones, 62% of which are singletons. Around 3.2% of the sample is held by the ten biggest clonotypes.

The CDR3 covers 14 residues, taking in both the cysteine and the phenylalanine. Kept here is only the CDR3 DNA, which spans 42 bases and is read in frame from base 1. CDR1 and CDR2 were assigned from the germline V gene as SGHTA and FQGNSA. The chain is encoded by TRBV7-2 joined to TRBJ1-3; the D gene is perhaps TRBD1, on 6 matching bases. The sample was PBMCs. The clonotype comes from a man aged 40-49 years in good health and CMV-seronegative. The DNA reads as follows: TGTGCCAGCAGCTTAGGGACAGCTGGAAACGCCATATATTTT. It encodes CASSLGTAGNAIYF.